Below are 17 T cell receptor beta chains sequenced from a single sample in a study of blood T cells in healthy people across ages. It was with a sample-barcoded 5' primer and a J-beta primer mix that a second PCR of roughly 7 to 12 cycles was run. TCRdb recomputed calls from the 5' RACE reads with MiXCR, one row per CDR3 protein. The repertoire holds fewer than 900,000 distinct CDR3 sequences, with about 40% as singletons. The sequenced sample consisted of blood. Receptors were obtained from a woman aged 60 to 75 in good health.

The J gene is TRBJ2-7, the V gene TRBV5-1; tentatively, D is TRBD1 or TRBD2 (6 bases each). The V gene's germline CDR1 is SGHRS and CDR2 YFSETQ. V lost 4 bases and J lost 4, with 18 bases in between. The CDR3 contains 15 residues. The CDR3 spells CASSPGGASGYEQYF. The CDR3 nucleotides read TGCGCCAGCAGCCCCGGGGGCGCTTCGGGGTACGAGCAGTACTTC.

This clonotype has a handful of counts. The chain joins TRBV6-2 or TRBV6-3 to TRBJ2-1; possibly TRBD2 for D (6 bases). The V and J ends lost 4 bases and 6 bases respectively, with 16 bases between them. The germline V gene encodes CDR1 MNHEY and CDR2 SVGEGT. This CDR3 is built from 15 residues. For the CDR3, the DNA is TGTGCCAGCAGTTCGGTCGGGAGTAGGGTCAATGAGCAGTTCTTC. Its protein is CASSSVGSRVNEQFF.

The sample holds many counts of this clonotype. V and J are TRBV12-3 or TRBV12-4 and TRBJ2-1; the match to TRBD1 covers 7 bases. V gave up 1 base and J gave up 12 bases; unmatched junction bases: 3. This CDR3 is 12 amino acids long. The CDR3 spells CASSLGQGRQFF. The CDR3 coding sequence is TGTGCCAGCAGTTTAGGACAGGGACGGCAGTTCTTC.

This CDR3 reads CASSYSSAGRSKEFTDTQYF. The CDR3 bases are TGTGCCAGCAGTTACTCGTCTGCCGGGAGGAGTAAAGAGTTCACAGATACGCAGTATTTT. The chain carries TRBV6-2 or TRBV6-3 and TRBJ2-3; TRBD2 aligns across 7 bases. Unmatched junction bases numbered 17, after V lost 0 bases and J lost 2 bases. This CDR3 spans 20 amino acids. Looked up from germline, CDR1 is MNHEY and CDR2 is SVGEGT.

V is TRBV20-1 and J is TRBJ1-2, with TRBD1 as a possible D gene (6 bases). V lost 7 bases and J 7 bases, leaving 19 bases between the germline ends. Germline V gives CDR1 DFQATT, CDR2 SNEGSKA (reference sequence). This CDR3 spans 13 amino acids. In DNA, the CDR3 is TGCAGTGTAGAGATGGGGGGCGCTTTTGGCTACACCTTC. This sequence encodes CSVEMGGAFGYTF.

The chain couples TRBV28 to TRBJ1-4; 7 nucleotides line up with TRBD1. The V segment lost 9 bases and the J segment 4 bases; nucleotides outside the gene matches: 8. This CDR3 region has 14 residues. Germline lookup yields CDR1 MDHEN and CDR2 SYDVKM. CDR3 residues: CASNTGTDNEKLFF. CDR3 nucleotides: TGTGCCAGTAATACCGGGACAGATAATGAAAAACTGTTTTTT.

The rearrangement joins TRBV29-1 to TRBJ2-1; maybe TRBD2 (6 bases). CDR3 length: 16 residues. V was trimmed by 7 bases and J by 8 bases, leaving 27 bases between them. In germline, CDR1 is SQVTM, CDR2 ANQGSEA. In DNA form, the CDR3 reads TGCAGCGCCCTCGTTTCGGCGGGGCCCCAAGCGGATGAGCAGTTCTTC. It translates to CSALVSAGPQADEQFF.

J is TRBJ2-7 and V is TRBV20-1, with 10 bases lining up with TRBD2. Germline V gene lookup returns CDR1 DFQATT and CDR2 SNEGSKA (reference sequence). The CDR3 extends over 14 amino acids. V lost 4 bases, J lost 7 bases, and 10 bases stayed unmatched. CDR3 residues: CSANLAGAVNEQYF. In nucleotides, the CDR3 is TGCAGTGCTAATCTAGCGGGGGCCGTCAATGAGCAGTACTTC.

The chain has TRBV12-3 or TRBV12-4 and TRBJ1-1; 10 bases are shared with TRBD1. The length of the CDR3 is 14 residues. V lost 5 bases and J lost 4; bases outside the gene matches: 4. The CDR3 coding sequence is TGTGCCAGCAGTATCCGGACAGGGGGCACTGAAGCTTTCTTT. Its translation is CASSIRTGGTEAFF.

This chain connects TRBV7-3 to TRBJ2-1; D might be TRBD2 (5 bases). The V gene's germline CDR1 is SGHTA and CDR2 FQGTGA. The V gene lost 4 bases and the J gene lost 5 bases, with 15 bases spanning the gap. The CDR3 is 15 amino acids. In nucleotides, the CDR3 is TGTGCCAGCAGCTCGACCGGACTGGAAAACAATGAGCAGTTCTTC. It yields the protein CASSSTGLENNEQFF.

The chain carries TRBV3-1 and TRBJ2-1; D not resolved. From germline, CDR1 is LGHDT and CDR2 YNNKEL (reference sequence). V lost 4 bases and J 4 bases, leaving 14 bases between the germline ends. The CDR3 is made up of 15 amino acids. CDR3 DNA: TGTGCCAGCAGCCCGCAGAGCCGAATATACAATGAGCAGTTCTTC. Protein: CASSPQSRIYNEQFF.

V and J are TRBV2 and TRBJ2-1, with D perhaps TRBD1 or TRBD2 (5 bases each). Germline V CDR1 and CDR2: SNHLY, FYNNEI. The CDR3 covers 16 residues. V was trimmed by 5 bases and J by 8 bases, leaving 22 bases between them. This CDR3 reads CASSKEWGLMGDEQFF. The DNA of the CDR3 is TGTGCCAGCAGTAAAGAGTGGGGCCTAATGGGGGATGAGCAGTTCTTC.

This clonotype was recorded at least ten times. The chain uses TRBV5-5 and TRBJ1-1; D may be TRBD1 (5 bases). Germline V gene lookup returns CDR1 SGHKS and CDR2 YYEKEE (reference sequence). The CDR3 consists of 15 residues. Trimming removed 1 base from V and 1 base from J, with 11 bases in between. CDR3 protein: CASSLMGGWNTEAFF. Here the CDR3 DNA reads TGTGCCAGCAGCTTGATGGGGGGTTGGAACACTGAAGCTTTCTTT.

This chain joins TRBV6-2 or TRBV6-3 and TRBJ2-1; D perhaps matches TRBD2 (6 bases). Trimming took 7 bases from V and 8 from J, leaving 21 bases between them. The CDR3 is made up of 15 amino acids. Germline CDR1 and CDR2: MNHEY and SVGEGT. In DNA form, the CDR3 reads TGTGCCAGCAATAGTCGGGACTCGAAGACGCATGAGCAGTTCTTC. It codes for CASNSRDSKTHEQFF.

This chain connects TRBV20-1 to TRBJ2-4, with TRBD2 identical over 11 bases. The better agreement between TRBJ2-7 and the DNA end casts doubt on the J call. Germline V gives CDR1 DFQATT, CDR2 SNEGSKA (reference sequence). CDR3 length: 15 residues. The CDR3 DNA is TGCAGTGCTAGAGGAACGACTAGCGGGACCGACGAGCAGTACTTC. Translating gives CSARGTTSGTDEQYF.

CDR3 in DNA: TGTGCCAGCAGCCAAGGGACCCCTAGCGGTATAGGAAATCACTACGAGCAGTACTTC. Its protein is CASSQGTPSGIGNHYEQYF. This chain links TRBV3-1 with TRBJ2-7, with 7 bases lining up with TRBD2. V lost 1 base and J lost 3; bases outside the gene matches: 18. The germline gives CDR1 LGHDT, CDR2 YNNKEL (reference sequence). The CDR3 runs 19 residues.

The chain recombines TRBV6-1 with TRBJ2-4; 9 positions match TRBD1. The germline CDR1 and CDR2 sequences are MNHNS and SASEGT. The CDR3 spans 16 residues. V lost 5 bases to trimming and J lost 12 bases; unmatched junction nucleotides: 17. The CDR3 loop is CASSKLGTGPGDSQYF. CDR3 bases: TGTGCCAGCAGTAAGCTCGGGACAGGGCCAGGGGACAGTCAGTACTTC.